This is a list of T cell receptor beta chains from one sample in a study of T cell changes during pregnancy in multiple sclerosis. Some clones are missing from TCRdb's copy, which holds only in-frame ones; the method was immunoSEQ multiplex PCR. The repertoire holds approximately 100,000 clones, with 90% to 95% as singletons. The source was peripheral blood, collected in the first trimester of pregnancy. Every receptor here comes from a female donor with multiple sclerosis, enrolled in a pregnancy study. Each CDR3 is given without its conserved first and last residue.

J: TRBJ2-7; length: 15; V: TRBV7-5; CDR3: ARSPKLRDRGQYEQY
J: TRBJ2-4; length: 12; V: TRBV9; CDR3: ASSPGIAKNIQY
J: TRBJ2-7; length: 12; V: TRBV7-6; CDR3: ASSLVADSYEQY
J: TRBJ1-2; length: 14; V: TRBV5-6; CDR3: ASSQLGNGFDYGYT
J: TRBJ2-1; length: 15; V: TRBV10-3; CDR3: AATGTSGDTFHNEQF
J: TRBJ2-1; length: 14; V: TRBV7-3; CDR3: ASSPTTGGPGNEQF
J: TRBJ2-3; length: 14; V: TRBV9; CDR3: ASSVEGRGITDTQY
J: TRBJ1-6; length: 11; V: TRBV27; CDR3: ASSPRQVLSLH
J: TRBJ2-7; length: 14; V: TRBV4-2; CDR3: ASSQEGGSGGYEQY
J: TRBJ2-1; length: 15; V: TRBV9; CDR3: ASSASPRDSLRNEQF
J: TRBJ1-2; length: 12; V: TRBV4-1; CDR3: ASGSPGLVYDYT
J: TRBJ2-3; length: 13; V: TRBV5-6; CDR3: ASSDGTGETDTQY
J: TRBJ2-6; length: 13; V: TRBV6-6; CDR3: ASSYDESGANVLT
J: TRBJ2-7; length: 12; V: TRBV19; CDR3: ASRPLQGSNEQY
J: TRBJ2-5; length: 17; V: TRBV21-1; CDR3: ASSKPPTSGGPPEEAQY
J: TRBJ1-2; length: 11; V: TRBV6-6; CDR3: ASRAVSDYGYT
J: TRBJ2-7; length: 11; V: TRBV6-1; CDR3: ATAPGRRGEQY
J: TRBJ2-3; length: 14; V: TRBV9; CDR3: ASSDRAGANTDTQY
J: TRBJ1-4; length: 13; V: TRBV5-1; CDR3: ASARTAATNEKLF
J: TRBJ1-5; length: 13; V: TRBV18; CDR3: ASSRRQGPDQPQH
J: TRBJ1-1; length: 13; V: TRBV14; CDR3: ASSQDAGQKTEAF
J: TRBJ2-7; length: 12; V: TRBV7-3; CDR3: ASSLGQGTYEQY
J: TRBJ1-6; length: 15; V: TRBV13; CDR3: ASSFEGPNSYNSPLH
J: TRBJ2-5; length: 13; V: TRBV5-1; CDR3: ASSGVGSLQETQY
J: TRBJ1-5; length: 14; V: TRBV7-8; CDR3: ASSSDRALSNQPQH
J: TRBJ2-7; length: 12; V: TRBV29-1; CDR3: SASLGAGDYEQY
J: TRBJ2-5; length: 11; V: TRBV29-1; CDR3: SVQGTDQETQY
J: TRBJ2-2; length: 12; V: TRBV5-6; CDR3: ASSSGANTGELF
J: TRBJ1-1; length: 13; V: TRBV5-6; CDR3: ASSGRTGGGTEAF
J: TRBJ1-6; length: 12; V: TRBV7-3; CDR3: ASSSEARGSPLH
J: TRBJ1-2; length: 15; V: TRBV7-6; CDR3: ASSLRAEDRGLDGYT
J: TRBJ1-4; length: 11; V: TRBV6-5; CDR3: ASSRTENEKLF
J: TRBJ1-3; length: 12; V: TRBV6-1; CDR3: ATTPVPTGNTIY
J: TRBJ1-6; length: 12; V: TRBV10-2; CDR3: ASIAGVFNSPLH
J: TRBJ2-7; length: 11; V: TRBV13; CDR3: ASSLDRGYEQY
J: TRBJ2-3; length: 10; V: TRBV11-2; CDR3: ASSFPGGTQY
J: TRBJ1-1; length: 12; V: TRBV7-3; CDR3: ASSLQGSNTEAF
J: TRBJ2-3; length: 14; V: TRBV10-3; CDR3: ASSRTGTERPDTQY
J: TRBJ2-7; length: 12; V: TRBV5-1; CDR3: ASSLLGSFYEQY
J: TRBJ2-3; length: 11; V: TRBV19; CDR3: ASSGGVTDTQY